This T cell receptor beta chain stems from a study of blood T cell repertoires in COVID-19. The overall study: COVID-19 samples collected from the United States, Italy and Spain covered acute and convalescent phases. The analysed material was cDNA or gDNA that came from T cells, B-cell-depleted T cells, or PBMCs.

As processed by the authors: Reference gene primer amplification yielded estimated nucleated cell counts. Repertoires were generated with immunoSEQ multiplex PCR, while TCRdb's copy carries only in-frame clones and drops some. The V and J calls and clone size were taken over from that table, and D and trimming were inferred from the DNA. The sample yields around 200,000 clones, roughly 85% seen once. J was trimmed by 2 bases and V by 7 bases; bases with no gene match: 12. Germline V gives CDR1 SEHNR, CDR2 FQNEAQ (reference sequence). The CDR3 covers 16 residues. Sequenced input: peripheral blood. The chain is built from TRBV7-9 and TRBJ2-3; 7 positions match TRBD2. The clonotype originates from a woman older than 75 with acute or convalescent COVID-19. The CDR3, as DNA: TGTGCCAGCAACCTCGCGGGGCTAGCGGCCACAGATACGCAGTATTTT. It yields the protein CASNLAGLAATDTQYF.